A single sample is the source of the 21 T cell receptor beta chains below, sequenced in a study of monozygotic twins with inflammatory bowel disease. Following a re-call of the 5' RACE reads, TCRdb has one entry per CDR3 protein and lacks DNA. This listing includes approximately 400,000 distinct CDR3 sequences. Sequencing was done on a sample of blood. These receptors were taken from a human donor with ulcerative colitis or Crohn's disease, or a healthy co-twin of an affected twin (not recorded which).

The chain links TRBV5-6 to TRBJ2-7; the TRBD1 assignment by TCRdb is unverifiable without DNA. The CDR3 has 17 amino acids. Germline V gene sequence: CDR1 SGHDT, CDR2 YYEEEE. This CDR3 reads CASSLALAGQSSYEQYF.

V and J are TRBV10-3 and TRBJ1-2; TCRdb proposes TRBD1, but this gene call is untestable without DNA. The V gene's germline CDR1 is ENHRY and CDR2 SYGVKD. CDR3 length: 18 residues. CDR3 sequence reads: CAISDLVGAGMENYGYTF.

The rearrangement links TRBV28 to TRBJ1-1. Germline V gives CDR1 MDHEN, CDR2 SYDVKM. The CDR3 contains 14 residues. CDR3 sequence: CASRGEGWTPEAFF.

This rearrangement joins TRBV5-1 to TRBJ2-2. CDR3 length: 15 residues. The germline V gene encodes CDR1 SGHRS and CDR2 YFSETQ. The CDR3 reads CASSLEAGTTGELFF. The variable domain in full, with the rest retrieved from reference TRBV5-1 and TRBJ2-2, is KAGVTQTPRYLIKTRGQQVTLSCSPISGHRSVSWYQQTPGQGLQFLFEYFSETQRNKGNFPGRFSGRQFSNSRSEMNVSTLELGDSALYLCASSLEAGTTGELFFGEGSRLTVL.

This chain connects TRBV6-1 to TRBJ2-6; TCRdb's D gene call, TRBD1, goes unchecked for lack of DNA. The CDR3 spans 14 residues. In germline, CDR1 is MNHNS, CDR2 SASEGT. The CDR3 here is CAADSSAGANVLTF.

V usage is TRBV9 and J usage is TRBJ2-1; TCRdb's D call of TRBD2 is untestable without DNA. The germline gives CDR1 SGDLS, CDR2 YYNGEE. The CDR3 is made up of 15 amino acids. The CDR3 protein is CASSAPPGATIGQFF.

The chain uses TRBV15 and TRBJ2-7; TCRdb lists TRBD1, though no DNA is available to test this call. The CDR3 runs 14 residues. Germline V gene lookup returns CDR1 LNHNV and CDR2 YYDKDF (reference sequence). The CDR3 spells CATSRVGGLREQYF.

The chain employs TRBV15 and TRBJ1-1. Germline V gene sequence: CDR1 LNHNV, CDR2 YYDKDF (reference sequence). This CDR3 spans 14 amino acids. The CDR3 loop reads CATSSEGFGTEAFF.

This chain joins TRBV6-5 and TRBJ1-5. The length of the CDR3 is 16 residues. Germline V gene sequence: CDR1 MNHEY, CDR2 SVGAGI. The CDR3: CASSYASWQTNQPQHF.

The V gene is TRBV27, the J gene TRBJ2-7; with no DNA, the TCRdb D assignment of TRBD2 cannot be verified. This CDR3 is built from 13 residues. Germline V gives CDR1 MNHEY, CDR2 SMNVEV (reference sequence). The CDR3 here is CASSPPRLAEWYF.

The rearrangement uses TRBV7-9 and TRBJ1-4. CDR1 and CDR2 from the germline V gene are SEHNR and FQNEAQ (reference sequence). The CDR3 contains 14 residues. The CDR3 protein is CASSPQTTNEKLFF.

V gene TRBV27 combines with J gene TRBJ2-7; TCRdb selects TRBD2, and the lack of DNA leaves this call unchecked. The CDR3 totals 14 residues. Germline-derived CDR1 and CDR2 are MNHEY and SMNVEV (reference sequence). The CDR3 protein is CASLPAGLGDEQYF.

This rearrangement joins TRBV5-6 to TRBJ1-6; the TCRdb call, TRBD1, lacks DNA for checking. CDR1 and CDR2 from the germline V gene are SGHDT and YYEEEE. The CDR3 is 14 residues long. CDR3 amino acids: CASSWGGDNSPLHF.

This chain connects TRBV4-3 to TRBJ1-6. The germline gives CDR1 LGHNA, CDR2 YSLEER. This CDR3 spans 13 amino acids. CDR3 loop: CASSDLVDSPLHF.

The CDR3 sequence: CSARVGGTVDSPLHF. The chain recombines TRBV20-1 with TRBJ1-6; without DNA, the TCRdb call of TRBD1 cannot be checked. Per the germline V gene, CDR1 is DFQATT and CDR2 is SNEGSKA (reference sequence). There are 15 residues in the CDR3.

The chain is built from TRBV4-3 and TRBJ2-3; TCRdb returns TRBD2, unconfirmable since there is no DNA. Germline V gene lookup returns CDR1 LGHNA and CDR2 YSLEER. The CDR3 totals 18 residues. The CDR3: CASSQGLAGEISTDTQYF.

The V and J genes are TRBV29-1 and TRBJ1-1; lacking DNA, the TRBD1 call made by TCRdb goes unchecked. The germline gives CDR1 SQVTM, CDR2 ANQGSEA. The CDR3 loop spans 13 amino acids. The CDR3 sequence: CSVLQGSLSEAFF.

The chain combines TRBV5-5 with TRBJ1-3. The germline CDR1 and CDR2 sequences are SGHKS and YYEKEE (reference sequence). There are 15 residues in the CDR3. This CDR3 is CASSFDSSSGNTIYF.

The J gene is TRBJ1-4, the V gene TRBV7-9. CDR3 length: 13 amino acids. The germline V gene encodes CDR1 SEHNR and CDR2 FQNEAQ (reference sequence). The CDR3 spells CASNRGLNEKLFF.

J is TRBJ2-7 and V is TRBV5-1. From germline, CDR1 is SGHRS and CDR2 YFSETQ. CDR3 length: 16 residues. The CDR3 sequence is CASSLGGSRGNYEQYF.

The chain recombines TRBV7-9 with TRBJ1-2. Germline V gives CDR1 SEHNR, CDR2 FQNEAQ (reference sequence). The CDR3 has 13 residues. The CDR3: CASSRQPQGGYTF.